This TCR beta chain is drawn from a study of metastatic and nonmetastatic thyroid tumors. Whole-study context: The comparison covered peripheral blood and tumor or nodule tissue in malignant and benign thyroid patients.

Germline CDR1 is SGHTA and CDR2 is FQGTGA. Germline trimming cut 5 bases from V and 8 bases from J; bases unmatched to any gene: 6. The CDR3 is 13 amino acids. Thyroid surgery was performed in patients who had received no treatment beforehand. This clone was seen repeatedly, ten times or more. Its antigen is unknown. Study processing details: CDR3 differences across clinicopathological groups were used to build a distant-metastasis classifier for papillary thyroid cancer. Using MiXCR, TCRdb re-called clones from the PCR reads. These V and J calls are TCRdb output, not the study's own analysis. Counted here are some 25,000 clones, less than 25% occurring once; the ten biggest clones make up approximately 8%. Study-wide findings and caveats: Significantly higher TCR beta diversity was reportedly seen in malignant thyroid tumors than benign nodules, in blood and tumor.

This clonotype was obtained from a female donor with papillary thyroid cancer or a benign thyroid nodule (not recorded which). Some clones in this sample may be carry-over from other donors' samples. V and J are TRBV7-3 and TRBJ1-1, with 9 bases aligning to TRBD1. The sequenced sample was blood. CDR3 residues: CASSGTGKGEAFF. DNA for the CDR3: TGTGCCAGCAGCGGGACAGGGAAGGGCGAAGCTTTCTTT.